This entry describes one T cell receptor (beta chain). These data are taken from a study of a mutant IDH1 vaccine in newly diagnosed glioma. Study in general: Receipt of radiotherapy, temozolomide, or both preceded the study, and most received both.

TCRdb keeps only in-frame clones here, not all; method: immunoSEQ multiplex PCR. The table lists 98,000 or so clones, approximately 90% of them singletons. Time point defined: baseline, week 1 (first vaccination visit). The treatment is: pre-vaccination baseline after standard-of-care therapy. The CDR3 spans 15 residues. V was cut by 0 bases and J by 0 bases, with 10 bases left in between. Per germline, CDR1 GTSNPN and CDR2 SVGIG (reference sequence). This chain uses TRBV30 with TRBJ2-3; TRBD2 is a possible D gene (6 bases). The sequences come from PBMCs, collected from a glioma patient treated with radiotherapy, temozolomide or both. The TCR was taken from a woman aged 45-65 years with glioma. CDR3 residues: CAWSVPGLSTDTQYF. CDR3 sequence (DNA): TGTGCCTGGAGTGTGCCGGGACTGAGCACAGATACGCAGTATTTT.